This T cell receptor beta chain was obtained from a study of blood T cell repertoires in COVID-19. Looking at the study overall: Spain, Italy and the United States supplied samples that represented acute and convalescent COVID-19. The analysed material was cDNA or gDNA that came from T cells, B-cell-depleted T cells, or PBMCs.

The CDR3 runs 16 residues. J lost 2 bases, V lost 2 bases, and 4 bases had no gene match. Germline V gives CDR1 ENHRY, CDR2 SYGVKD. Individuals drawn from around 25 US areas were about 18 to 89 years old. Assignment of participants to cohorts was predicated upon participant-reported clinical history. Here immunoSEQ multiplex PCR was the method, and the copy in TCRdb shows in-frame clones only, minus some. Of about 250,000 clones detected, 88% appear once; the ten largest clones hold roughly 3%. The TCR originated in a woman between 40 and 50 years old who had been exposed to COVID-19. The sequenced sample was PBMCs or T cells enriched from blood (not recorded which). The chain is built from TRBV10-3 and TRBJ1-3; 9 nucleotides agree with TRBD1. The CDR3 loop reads CAISEITGGAGNTIYF. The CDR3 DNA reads TGTGCCATCAGTGAGATAACAGGGGGCGCTGGAAACACCATATATTTT.